This T cell receptor beta chain was sequenced during a study of blood T cell repertoires in COVID-19. Study as a whole: Sample material is recorded as cDNA or gDNA derived from T cells, B-cell-depleted T cells, or PBMCs.

This CDR3 has 15 residues. J was trimmed by 3 bases and V by 1 base; bases with no gene match: 7. The germline V gene has CDR1 GTSNPN and CDR2 SVGIG (reference sequence). Profiled with immunoSEQ multiplex PCR; TCRdb holds only in-frame clones, not every one. Here the sample spans some 390,000 clones, more than 85% being singletons. Sequences were obtained from peripheral blood. This receptor was obtained from a human donor in a cohort sampled during active COVID-19. The V call is TRBV30, the J call TRBJ1-2, with TRBD1 matching 8 bases. Here the CDR3 DNA reads TGTGCCTGGAGTGGGAGTAACAGGGGGTACTATGGCTACACCTTC. This translates into CAWSGSNRGYYGYTF.